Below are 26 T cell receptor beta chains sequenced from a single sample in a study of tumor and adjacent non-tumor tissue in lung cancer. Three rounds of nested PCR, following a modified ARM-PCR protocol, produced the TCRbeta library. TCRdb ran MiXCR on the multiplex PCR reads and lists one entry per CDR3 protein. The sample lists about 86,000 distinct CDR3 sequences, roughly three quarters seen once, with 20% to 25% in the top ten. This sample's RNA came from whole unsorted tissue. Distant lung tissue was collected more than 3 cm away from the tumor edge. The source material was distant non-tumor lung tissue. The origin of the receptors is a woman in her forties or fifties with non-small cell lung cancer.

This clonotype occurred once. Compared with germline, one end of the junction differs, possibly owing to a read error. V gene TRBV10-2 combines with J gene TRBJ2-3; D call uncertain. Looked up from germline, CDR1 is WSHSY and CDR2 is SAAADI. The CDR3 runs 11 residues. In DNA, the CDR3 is TGTGCCAGCAGTTGCGCAGATACGCAGTATTTT. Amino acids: CASSCADTQYF.

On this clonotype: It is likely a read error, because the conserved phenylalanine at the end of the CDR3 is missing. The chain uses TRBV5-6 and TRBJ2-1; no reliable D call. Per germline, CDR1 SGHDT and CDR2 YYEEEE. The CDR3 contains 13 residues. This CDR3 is CASSTDTYNKQFS. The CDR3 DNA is TGTGCCAGCAGCACTGACACCTACAATAAGCAGTTCTCC.

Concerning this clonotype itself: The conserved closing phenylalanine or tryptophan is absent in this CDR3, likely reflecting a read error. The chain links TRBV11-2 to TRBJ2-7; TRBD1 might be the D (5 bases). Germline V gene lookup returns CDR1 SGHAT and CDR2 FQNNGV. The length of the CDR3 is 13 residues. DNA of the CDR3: TGTCCCAGGAGCTTGGAAACAGGAGCCGAGCAGTACTAC. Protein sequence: CPRSLETGAEQYY.

DNA for the CDR3: TGTGCTTCCAGGGGGCTCCAGGCCTTGGATGAAGCTTTCTTT. Its translation: CASRGLQALDEAFF. This chain uses TRBV6-5 with TRBJ1-1; the match to TRBD1 covers 8 bases. This CDR3 has 14 residues. Germline loops: CDR1 MNHEY, CDR2 SVGAGI.

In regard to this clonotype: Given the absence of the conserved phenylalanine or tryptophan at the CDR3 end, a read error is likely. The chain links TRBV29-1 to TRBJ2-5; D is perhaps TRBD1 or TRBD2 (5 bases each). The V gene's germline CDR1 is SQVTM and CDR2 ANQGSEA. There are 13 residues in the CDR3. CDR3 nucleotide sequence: TGCAGTGCCGAGGGGTCCAAGGGGGAGACCCAGTACTCC. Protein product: CSAEGSKGETQYS.

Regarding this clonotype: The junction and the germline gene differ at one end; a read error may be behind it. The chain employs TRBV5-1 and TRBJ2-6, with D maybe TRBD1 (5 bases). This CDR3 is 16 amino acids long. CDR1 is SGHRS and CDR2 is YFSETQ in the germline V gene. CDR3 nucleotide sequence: TGCGCCAGCAGTACAGGCGGCATCTCTGTGGCCAACGTCCTGAATTTC. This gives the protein CASSTGGISVANVLNF.

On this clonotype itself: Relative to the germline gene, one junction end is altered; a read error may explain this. Here the CDR3 DNA reads TGTACCAGCAGCTTAGCATCCCTCCACTCCTACAATGAGCAGTTCTTC. It specifies CTSSLASLHSYNEQFF. The rearrangement links TRBV7-9 to TRBJ2-1, with unresolved D. Germline lookup yields CDR1 SEHNR and CDR2 FQNEAQ (reference sequence). The CDR3 sequence is 16 residues long.

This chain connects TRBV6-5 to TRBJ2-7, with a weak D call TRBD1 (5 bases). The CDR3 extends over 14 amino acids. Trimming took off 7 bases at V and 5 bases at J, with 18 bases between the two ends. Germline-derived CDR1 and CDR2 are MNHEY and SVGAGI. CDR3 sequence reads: CASNHRDRSDEQYF. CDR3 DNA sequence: TGTGCCAGCAACCACCGAGACAGATCGGACGAGCAGTACTTC.

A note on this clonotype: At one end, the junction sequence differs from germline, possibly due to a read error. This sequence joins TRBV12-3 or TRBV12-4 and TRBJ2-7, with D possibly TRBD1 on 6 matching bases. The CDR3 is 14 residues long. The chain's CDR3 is CAISRLGDTYERYF. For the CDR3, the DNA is TGTGCCATCAGTAGGCTCGGGGACACCTACGAGCGGTACTTC.

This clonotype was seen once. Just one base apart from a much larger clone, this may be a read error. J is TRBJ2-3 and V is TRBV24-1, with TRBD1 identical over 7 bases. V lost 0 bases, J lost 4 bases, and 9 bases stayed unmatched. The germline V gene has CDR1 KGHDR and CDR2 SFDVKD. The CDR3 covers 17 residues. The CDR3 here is CATSDLHDQGEADTQYF. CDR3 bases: TGTGCCACCAGTGATTTGCATGACCAGGGGGAAGCAGATACGCAGTATTTT.

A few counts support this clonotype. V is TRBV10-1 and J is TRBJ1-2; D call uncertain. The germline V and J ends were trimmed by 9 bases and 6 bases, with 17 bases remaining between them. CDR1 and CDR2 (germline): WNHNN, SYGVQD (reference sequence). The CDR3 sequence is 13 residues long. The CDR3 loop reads CASRPRQSNGYTF. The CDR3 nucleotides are TGCGCCAGTCGTCCGAGACAAAGTAATGGCTACACCTTC.

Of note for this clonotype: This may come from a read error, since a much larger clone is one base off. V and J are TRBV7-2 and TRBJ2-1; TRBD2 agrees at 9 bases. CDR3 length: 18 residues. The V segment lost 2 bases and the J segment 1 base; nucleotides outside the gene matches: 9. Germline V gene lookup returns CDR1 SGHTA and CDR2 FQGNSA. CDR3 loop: CASSLSGLAGSSYNEQFF. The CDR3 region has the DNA TGTGCCAGCAGCTTAAGTGGCCTAGCGGGGTCTTCCTACAATGAGCAGTTCTTC.

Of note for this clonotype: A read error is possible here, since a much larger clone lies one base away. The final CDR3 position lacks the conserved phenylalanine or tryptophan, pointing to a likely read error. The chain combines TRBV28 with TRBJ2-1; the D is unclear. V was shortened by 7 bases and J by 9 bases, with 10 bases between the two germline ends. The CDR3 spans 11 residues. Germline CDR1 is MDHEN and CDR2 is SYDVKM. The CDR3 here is CASTSSFEQFI. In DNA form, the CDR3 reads TGTGCCAGCACCTCGAGCTTTGAGCAGTTCATC.

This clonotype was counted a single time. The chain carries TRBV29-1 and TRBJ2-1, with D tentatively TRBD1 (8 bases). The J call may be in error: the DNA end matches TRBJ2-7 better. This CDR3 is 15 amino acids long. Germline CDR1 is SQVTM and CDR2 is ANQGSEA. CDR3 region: CSADSSGQGGGEQYF. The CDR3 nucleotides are TGCAGCGCTGATTCTTCCGGACAGGGAGGGGGTGAGCAGTACTTC.

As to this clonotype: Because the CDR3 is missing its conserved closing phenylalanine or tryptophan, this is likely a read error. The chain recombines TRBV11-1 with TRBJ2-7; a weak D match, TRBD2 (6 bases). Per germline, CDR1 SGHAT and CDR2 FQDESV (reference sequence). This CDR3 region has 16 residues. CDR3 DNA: TGTGCAAGCAGCGTAACCGGGGGAGGAGACCCATACGAGCAGTACTTA. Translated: CASSVTGGGDPYEQYL.

The CDR3 coding sequence is TGCAGCGTCTACCGGGGCCACGAAGAGACCCAGTACTTC. Encoded protein: CSVYRGHEETQYF. The rearrangement joins TRBV29-1 to TRBJ2-5; D possibly uses TRBD1 or TRBD2 (5 bases each). Germline assignment: CDR1 SQVTM and CDR2 ANQGSEA. This CDR3 contains 13 residues. V shed 6 bases and J shed 3 bases, with 14 bases lying between them.

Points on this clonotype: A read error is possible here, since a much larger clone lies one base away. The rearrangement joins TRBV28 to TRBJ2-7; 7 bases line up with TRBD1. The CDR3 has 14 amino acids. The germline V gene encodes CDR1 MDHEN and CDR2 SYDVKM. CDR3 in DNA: TGTGCCAGCAGTTTAACAGGGGTGAACTACGAGAAGTACTTC. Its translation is CASSLTGVNYEKYF.

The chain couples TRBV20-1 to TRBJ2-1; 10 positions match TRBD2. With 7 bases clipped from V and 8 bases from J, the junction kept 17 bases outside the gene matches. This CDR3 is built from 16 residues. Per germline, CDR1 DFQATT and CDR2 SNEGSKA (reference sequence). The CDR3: CSVIDPGVAGGYEQFF. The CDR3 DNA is TGCAGTGTCATAGACCCGGGAGTAGCGGGAGGCTATGAGCAGTTCTTC.

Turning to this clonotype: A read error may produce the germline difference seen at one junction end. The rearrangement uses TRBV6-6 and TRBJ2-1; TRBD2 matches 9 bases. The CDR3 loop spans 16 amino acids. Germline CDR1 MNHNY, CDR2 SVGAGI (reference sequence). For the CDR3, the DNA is TGTGCCAGCAGAACCGGGAGCCTAGCGGGGAACAATGAGCAGCTCTTC. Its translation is CASRTGSLAGNNEQLF.

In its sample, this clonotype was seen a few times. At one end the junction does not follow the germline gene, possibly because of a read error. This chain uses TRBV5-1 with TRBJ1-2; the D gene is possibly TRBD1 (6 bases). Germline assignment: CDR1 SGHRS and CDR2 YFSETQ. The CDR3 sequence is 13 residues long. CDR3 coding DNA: TGCGCCAGCAGCTTCGGACAGAGAAATGGCTACGCCTTC. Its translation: CASSFGQRNGYAF.

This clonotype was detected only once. The CDR3 nucleotides read TGTGCCAGCATTGCAGGGTGGGAGAATTCACCCCTCCACTTT. Its protein is CASIAGWENSPLHF. V usage is TRBV28 and J usage is TRBJ1-6, with D tentatively TRBD1 (5 bases). The CDR3 sequence is 14 residues long. V was pared by 7 bases and J by 7 bases, with 14 bases between. Germline-derived CDR1 and CDR2 are MDHEN and SYDVKM.

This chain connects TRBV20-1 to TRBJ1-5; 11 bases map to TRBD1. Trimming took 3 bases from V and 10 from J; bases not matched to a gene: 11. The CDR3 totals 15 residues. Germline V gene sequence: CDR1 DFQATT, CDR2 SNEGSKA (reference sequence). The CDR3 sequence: CSASPGTGGLHPQHF. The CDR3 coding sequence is TGCAGTGCTAGCCCCGGGACAGGGGGTCTTCATCCCCAGCATTTT.

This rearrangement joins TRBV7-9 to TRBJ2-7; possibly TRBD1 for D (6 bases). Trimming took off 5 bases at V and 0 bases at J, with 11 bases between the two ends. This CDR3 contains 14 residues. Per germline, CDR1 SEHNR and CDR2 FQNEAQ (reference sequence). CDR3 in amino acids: CASSPQGSSYEQYF. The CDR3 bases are TGTGCCAGCAGCCCACAGGGAAGCTCCTACGAGCAGTACTTC.

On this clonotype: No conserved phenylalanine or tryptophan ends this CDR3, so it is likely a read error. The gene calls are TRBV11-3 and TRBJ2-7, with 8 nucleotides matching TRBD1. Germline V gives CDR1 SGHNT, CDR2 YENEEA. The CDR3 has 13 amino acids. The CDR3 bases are TGTGCCGGCAGCTCGGGACAGGACGAGGAGCAGTACCTC. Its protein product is CAGSSGQDEEQYL.

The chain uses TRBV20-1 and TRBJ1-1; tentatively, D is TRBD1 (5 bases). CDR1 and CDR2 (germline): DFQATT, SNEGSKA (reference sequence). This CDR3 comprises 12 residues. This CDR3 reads CRGQGGGTEAFF. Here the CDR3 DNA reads TGCAGGGGGCAGGGTGGAGGCACTGAAGCTTTCTTT.

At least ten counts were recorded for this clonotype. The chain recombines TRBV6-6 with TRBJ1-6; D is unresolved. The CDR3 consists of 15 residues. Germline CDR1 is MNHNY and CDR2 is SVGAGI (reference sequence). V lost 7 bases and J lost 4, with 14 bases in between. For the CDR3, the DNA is TGTGCCAGCACCTCCCGGGCCGAGTATAATTCACCCCTCCACTTT. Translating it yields CASTSRAEYNSPLHF.